This is a list of T cell receptor beta chains from one sample in a study of primary melanoma T cells and metastatic recurrence. Profiled with immunoSEQ multiplex PCR; TCRdb holds only in-frame clones, not every one. The sample includes a few hundred clones, over 80% of them seen just once. Source material: melanoma tumor tissue. Receptors originate from a human donor with melanoma. The CDR3 runs from the conserved cysteine through the conserved F or W. A D gene is named only where the DNA matches it firmly. Clone size, where shown, is once, few, many, or a class for clones that have expanded.

>12|-|TRBJ2-1|TRBV6-8|-
CASSKLGNEQFF
TGTGCCAGCAGCAAACTGGGGAATGAGCAGTTCTTC
>15|-|TRBJ1-3|TRBV19|-
CASRERTITGNTIYF
TGTGCCAGTAGGGAGAGGACAATTACCGGAAACACCATATATTTT
>15|-|TRBJ1-1|TRBV19|-
CASSIAGYTAAEAFF
TGTGCCAGTAGTATTGCCGGGTACACGGCAGCCGAAGCTTTCTTT
>14|-|TRBJ1-6|TRBV19|-
CASSILEYNSPLHF
TGTGCCAGTAGTATCCTAGAATATAATTCACCCCTCCACTTT
>14|-|TRBJ2-7|TRBV6-8|-
CASTARTTSYKQYF
TGTGCCAGCACTGCTCGTACTACTTCCTACAAGCAGTACTTC
>18|-|TRBJ2-5|TRBV11-3|TRBD2
CASSPAPMLAGGQETQYF
TGTGCCAGCAGCCCGGCCCCTATGTTAGCGGGGGGACAAGAGACCCAGTACTTC
>14|-|TRBJ2-3|TRBV19|-
CASSPYDEADTQYF
TGTGCCAGTAGTCCGTACGATGAAGCAGATACGCAGTATTTT
>13|-|TRBJ2-7|TRBV19|-
CASSLQWGYEQYF
TGTGCCAGTAGTTTGCAGTGGGGTTACGAGCAGTACTTC
>15|-|TRBJ1-6|TRBV14|-
CASSQKSSYNSPLHF
TGTGCCAGTAGCCAAAAGAGCTCCTATAATTCACCCCTCCACTTT
>14|-|TRBJ1-3|TRBV6-8|-
CASSYSGRLNTIYF
TGTGCCAGCAGTTACTCGGGGAGACTGAACACCATATATTTT
>17|-|TRBJ2-1|TRBV1|-
CASSQDSTYSSYNEQFF
TGCGCCAGCAGCCAAGATTCGACTTACAGCTCCTACAATGAGCAGTTCTTC
>17|-|TRBJ2-5|TRBV15|-
CATSRGQARGIEETQYF
TGTGCCACCAGCAGAGGACAGGCCCGGGGAATTGAAGAGACCCAGTACTTC
>16|-|TRBJ2-7|TRBV18|-
CASSPLQGAGSYEQYF
TGTGCCAGCTCACCACTACAGGGAGCCGGCTCTTACGAGCAGTACTTC
>14|-|TRBJ1-1|TRBV18|-
CASSPGRVNTEAFF
TGTGCCAGCTCACCAGGCAGGGTGAACACTGAAGCTTTCTTT
>15|-|TRBJ2-5|TRBV11-3|-
CASSHTEDREETQYF
TGTGCCAGCAGCCACACCGAGGACAGAGAGGAGACCCAGTACTTC
>15|-|TRBJ2-7|TRBV14|TRBD1
CASSPYLGTAYEQYF
TGTGCCAGCAGCCCCTACTTGGGGACAGCCTACGAGCAGTACTTC
>15|-|TRBJ1-1|TRBV5-1|TRBD1
CASSVQGQGGTEAFF
TGCGCCAGCAGCGTACAGGGACAGGGAGGCACTGAAGCTTTCTTT
>16|-|TRBJ2-3|TRBV11-3|TRBD1
CASSPRTGAVIDTQYF
TGTGCCAGCAGCCCACGGACAGGGGCAGTAATAGATACGCAGTATTTT
>14|-|TRBJ1-5|TRBV29-1|TRBD1
CSVGEGGAGQPQHF
TGCAGCGTTGGTGAAGGGGGCGCGGGACAGCCCCAGCATTTT
>17|-|TRBJ2-3|TRBV18|-
CVSSPGLLGVFTDTQYF
TGTGTCAGCTCACCGGGATTGTTGGGGGTTTTCACAGATACGCAGTATTTT
>13|-|TRBJ1-1|TRBV7-4|-
CASSSQGNTEAFF
TGTGCCAGCAGCTCGCAGGGTAACACTGAAGCTTTCTTT
>15|-|TRBJ1-3|TRBV18|-
CASSPDQSSGNTIYF
TGTGCCAGCTCACCCGACCAAAGCTCTGGAAACACCATATATTTT
>17|-|TRBJ2-2|TRBV6-8|-
CASSYHLDRFNTGELFF
TGTGCCAGCAGTTACCACCTGGACAGATTCAACACCGGGGAGCTGTTTTTT
>17|-|TRBJ1-4|TRBV6-8|-
CASRPRTFGRTNEKLFF
TGTGCCAGCAGACCCCGAACGTTTGGTCGAACTAATGAAAAACTGTTTTTT
>14|-|TRBJ1-1|TRBV19|-
CASSIFGGNTEAFF
TGTGCCAGTAGTATTTTTGGGGGGAACACTGAAGCTTTCTTT
>14|few|TRBJ1-1|TRBV11-3|-
CASSWDTRNTEAFF
TGTGCCAGCAGCTGGGACACCCGGAACACTGAAGCTTTCTTT
>16|few|TRBJ1-2|TRBV6-8|-
CASRDPVFLGEEGYTF
TGTGCCAGCAGGGACCCTGTTTTTTTGGGGGAGGAGGGCTACACCTTC
>12|-|TRBJ1-1|TRBV19|-
CASSQGRGSAFF
TGTGCCAGTAGCCAAGGGAGGGGCTCGGCTTTCTTT
>16|-|TRBJ2-2|TRBV5-1|-
CASSLGYQGEAGELFF
TGCGCCAGCAGCTTGGGTTATCAGGGAGAGGCCGGGGAGCTGTTTTTT
>14|once|TRBJ2-7|TRBV11-3|-
CASWKSGVRYEQYF
TGTGCCAGCTGGAAATCCGGTGTTCGCTACGAGCAGTACTTC
>16|-|TRBJ2-7|TRBV6-8|TRBD1
CAISGLGQGASYEQYF
TGTGCTATTAGTGGCCTTGGACAGGGGGCATCTTACGAGCAGTACTTC
>15|-|TRBJ2-7|TRBV11-3|TRBD2
CASSLDLASGYEQYF
TGTGCCAGCAGCTTAGACTTGGCTAGCGGCTACGAGCAGTACTTC
>15|-|TRBJ2-2|TRBV15|-
CATSREDGTTGELFF
TGTGCCACCAGCAGAGAGGACGGAACCACCGGGGAGCTGTTTTTT
>14|few|TRBJ1-4|TRBV19|TRBD1
CASSRGQRGEKLFF
TGTGCCAGTAGTAGGGGACAGCGGGGTGAAAAACTGTTTTTT
>18|once|TRBJ1-5|TRBV6-8|TRBD1
CASSPGTGSNFGNQPQHF
TGTGCCAGCAGCCCCGGGACAGGTTCCAACTTTGGCAATCAGCCCCAGCATTTT
>14|-|TRBJ2-3|TRBV5-1|TRBD2
CASSLAARVYTQYF
TGCGCCAGCAGCCTAGCGGCCCGGGTATATACGCAGTATTTT
>16|-|TRBJ1-5|TRBV19|-
CASSLRGRAGNQPQHF
TGTGCCAGTAGCCTCCGGGGCCGGGCGGGCAATCAGCCCCAGCATTTT
>15|-|TRBJ2-3|TRBV18|TRBD2
CASSPGASGTDTQYF
TGTGCCAGCTCACCAGGGGCTAGCGGGACAGATACGCAGTATTTT
>13|-|TRBJ1-1|TRBV7-4|-
CASSRTAGIEAFF
TGTGCCAGCAGCCGAACGGCGGGGATTGAAGCTTTCTTT
>14|-|TRBJ2-7|TRBV14|-
CASSPGGFSYEQYF
TGTGCTAGCAGCCCGGGGGGCTTCTCCTACGAGCAGTACTTC
>17|-|TRBJ2-2|TRBV6-8|TRBD1
CASRPIPGQLATGELFF
TGTGCCAGCAGACCAATTCCGGGACAGTTGGCCACCGGGGAGCTGTTTTTT
>14|once|TRBJ1-1|TRBV29-1|-
CSVVPNLRGTEAFF
TGCAGCGTTGTCCCCAACCTTCGTGGCACTGAAGCTTTCTTT
>16|-|TRBJ2-3|TRBV7-4|-
CASSPGLGGLADTQYF
TGTGCCAGCAGCCCTGGCTTGGGGGGACTCGCAGATACGCAGTATTTT
>15|-|TRBJ2-2|TRBV5-1|TRBD2
CASSLLSGGTGELFF
TGCGCCAGCAGCTTGTTATCGGGGGGAACCGGGGAGCTGTTTTTT
>15|-|TRBJ2-2|TRBV6-7|-
CASRRARANTGELFF
TGTGCCAGCAGGAGAGCGAGGGCGAACACCGGGGAGCTGTTTTTT
>14|-|TRBJ2-4|TRBV19|TRBD1
CASSIQGAMDIQYF
TGTGCCAGTAGTATCCAGGGGGCGATGGACATTCAGTACTTC